The source of this TCR beta chain is a study of blood T cell repertoires in COVID-19. Assay: immunoSEQ multiplex PCR; the TCRdb copy retains only in-frame clones and omits some. The sample lists more than 200,000 clones, more than 85% occurring once. Germline CDR1 reads DFQATT; CDR2 reads SNEGSKA (reference sequence). Deletions cut 3 bases from V and 12 bases from J, with 21 bases between. This CDR3 is built from 14 residues. This sequence originates from a woman aged 55-69 years with COVID-19, enrolled during active disease. Sequencing was done on a sample of peripheral blood. The chain has TRBV20-1 and TRBJ2-1; D perhaps matches TRBD2 (6 bases). The CDR3 protein is CSASTMGLLTVQFF. CDR3 DNA sequence: TGCAGTGCTAGTACTATGGGACTCCTTACGGTGCAGTTCTTC.